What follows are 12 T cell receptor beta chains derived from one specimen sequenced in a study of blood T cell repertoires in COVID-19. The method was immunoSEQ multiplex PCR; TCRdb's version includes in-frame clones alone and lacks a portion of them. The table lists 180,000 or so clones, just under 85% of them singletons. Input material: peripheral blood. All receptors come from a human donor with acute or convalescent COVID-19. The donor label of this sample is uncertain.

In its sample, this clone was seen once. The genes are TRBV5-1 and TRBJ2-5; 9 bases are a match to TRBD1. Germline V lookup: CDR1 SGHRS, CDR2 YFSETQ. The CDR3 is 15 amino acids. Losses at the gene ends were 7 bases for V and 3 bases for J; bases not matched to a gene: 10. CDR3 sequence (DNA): TGCGCCAGCGCGCCCCAGGACAGGGGAAAAGAGACCCAGTACTTC. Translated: CASAPQDRGKETQYF.

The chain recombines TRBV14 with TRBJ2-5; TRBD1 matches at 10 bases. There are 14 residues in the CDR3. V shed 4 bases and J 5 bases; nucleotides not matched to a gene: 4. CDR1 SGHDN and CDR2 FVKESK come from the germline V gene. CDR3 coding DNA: TGTGCCAGCAGCCCGGGACAGGGGAGGGAGACCCAGTACTTC. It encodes CASSPGQGRETQYF.

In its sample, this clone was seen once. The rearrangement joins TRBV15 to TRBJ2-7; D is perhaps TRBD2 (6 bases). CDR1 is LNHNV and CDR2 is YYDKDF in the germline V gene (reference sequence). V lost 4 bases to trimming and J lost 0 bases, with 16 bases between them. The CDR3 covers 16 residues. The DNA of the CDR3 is TGTGCCACCAGCAAAAGGCGGGGCCCCTACTCCTACGAGCAGTACTTC. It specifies CATSKRRGPYSYEQYF.

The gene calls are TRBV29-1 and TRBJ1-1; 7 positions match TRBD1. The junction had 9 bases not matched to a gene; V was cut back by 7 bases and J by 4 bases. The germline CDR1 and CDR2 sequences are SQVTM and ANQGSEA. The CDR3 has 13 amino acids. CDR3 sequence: CSDTRQGFTEAFF. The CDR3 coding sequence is TGCAGCGACACCCGACAGGGCTTCACTGAAGCTTTCTTT. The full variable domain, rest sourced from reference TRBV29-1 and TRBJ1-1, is SAVISQKPSRDICQRGTSLTIQCQVDSQVTMMFWYRQQPGQSLTLIATANQGSEATYESGFVIDKFPISRPNLTFSTLTVSNMSPEDSSIYLCSDTRQGFTEAFFGQGTRLTVV.

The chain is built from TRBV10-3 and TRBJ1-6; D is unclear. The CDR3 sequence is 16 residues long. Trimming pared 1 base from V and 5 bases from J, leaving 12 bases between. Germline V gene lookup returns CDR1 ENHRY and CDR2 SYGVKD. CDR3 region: CAISEWSVGDNSPLHF. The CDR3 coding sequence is TGTGCCATCAGTGAGTGGTCCGTCGGGGATAATTCACCCCTCCACTTT.

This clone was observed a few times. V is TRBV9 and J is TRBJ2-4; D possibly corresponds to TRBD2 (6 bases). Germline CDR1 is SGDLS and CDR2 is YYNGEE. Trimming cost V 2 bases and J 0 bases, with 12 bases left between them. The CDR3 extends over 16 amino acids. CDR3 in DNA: TGTGCCAGCAGCGTGGGGGAGGCCCTAGCCAAAAACATTCAGTACTTC. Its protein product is CASSVGEALAKNIQYF.

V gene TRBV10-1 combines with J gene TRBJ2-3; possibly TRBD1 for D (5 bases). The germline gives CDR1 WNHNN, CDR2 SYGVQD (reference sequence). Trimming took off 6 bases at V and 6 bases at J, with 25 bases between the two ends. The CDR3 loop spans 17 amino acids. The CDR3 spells CASSGPQVGLGPDTQYF. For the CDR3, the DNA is TGCGCCAGCAGCGGCCCACAGGTGGGTCTGGGGCCTGATACGCAGTATTTT.

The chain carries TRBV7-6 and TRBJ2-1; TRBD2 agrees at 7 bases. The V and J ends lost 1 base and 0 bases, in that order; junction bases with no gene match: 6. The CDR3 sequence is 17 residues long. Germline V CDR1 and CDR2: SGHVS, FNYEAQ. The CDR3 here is CASSLEGGGSSYNEQFF. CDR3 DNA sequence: TGTGCCAGCAGCTTAGAGGGCGGGGGTAGCTCCTACAATGAGCAGTTCTTC. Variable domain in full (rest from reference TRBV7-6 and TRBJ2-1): GAGVSQSPRYKVTKRGQDVALRCDPISGHVSLYWYRQALGQGPEFLTYFNYEAQQDKSGLPNDRFSAERPEGSISTLTIQRTEQRDSAMYRCASSLEGGGSSYNEQFFGPGTRLTVL.

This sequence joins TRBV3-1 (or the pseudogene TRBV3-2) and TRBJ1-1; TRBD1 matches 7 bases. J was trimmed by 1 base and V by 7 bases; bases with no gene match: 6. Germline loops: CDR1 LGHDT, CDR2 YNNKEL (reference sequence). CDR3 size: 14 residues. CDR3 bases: TGTGCCAGCACCATTAGACAGGGGAACACTGAAGCTTTCTTT. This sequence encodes CASTIRQGNTEAFF.

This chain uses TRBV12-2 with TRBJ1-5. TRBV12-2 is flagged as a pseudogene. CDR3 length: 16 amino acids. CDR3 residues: CASRLAFEYSNQPQHF. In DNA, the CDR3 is TGTGCAAGTCGCTTAGCTTTTGAGTATAGCAATCAGCCCCAGCATTTT.

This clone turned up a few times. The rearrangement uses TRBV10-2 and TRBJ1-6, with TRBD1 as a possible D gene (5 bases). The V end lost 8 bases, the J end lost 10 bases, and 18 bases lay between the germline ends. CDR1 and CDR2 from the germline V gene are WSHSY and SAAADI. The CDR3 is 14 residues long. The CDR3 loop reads CASGSDSLGSPLHF. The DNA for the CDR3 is TGCGCCAGCGGTTCAGACAGTCTTGGCTCACCCCTCCACTTT.

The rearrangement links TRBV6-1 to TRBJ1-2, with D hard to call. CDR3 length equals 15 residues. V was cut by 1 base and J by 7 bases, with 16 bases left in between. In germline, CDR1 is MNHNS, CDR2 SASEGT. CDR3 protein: CASSEGASGSSGYTF. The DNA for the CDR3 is TGTGCCAGCAGTGAAGGAGCTTCAGGATCGAGTGGCTACACCTTC.